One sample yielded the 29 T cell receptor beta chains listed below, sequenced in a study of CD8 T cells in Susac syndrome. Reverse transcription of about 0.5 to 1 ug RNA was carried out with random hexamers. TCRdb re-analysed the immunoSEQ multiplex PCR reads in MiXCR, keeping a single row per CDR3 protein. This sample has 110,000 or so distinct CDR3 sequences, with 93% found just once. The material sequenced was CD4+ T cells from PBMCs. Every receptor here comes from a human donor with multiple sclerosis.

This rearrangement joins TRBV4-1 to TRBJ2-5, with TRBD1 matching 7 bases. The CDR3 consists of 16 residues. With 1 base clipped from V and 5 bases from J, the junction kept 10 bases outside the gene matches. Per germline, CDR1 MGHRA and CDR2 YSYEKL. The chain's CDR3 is CASSQVGQKKGETQYF. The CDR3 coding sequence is TGCGCCAGCAGCCAAGTGGGACAGAAAAAGGGGGAGACCCAGTACTTC.

CDR3 DNA: TGTGCCAGCAGCTGGGCCCTCGCCAATTCACCCCTCCACTTT. It yields the protein CASSWALANSPLHF. The rearrangement joins TRBV5-4 to TRBJ1-6; D is undetermined. The CDR3 is 14 residues long. The germline V and J ends were trimmed by 3 bases and 7 bases, with 11 bases remaining between them. The germline gives CDR1 SGHNT, CDR2 YYREEE (reference sequence).

This chain's CDR3 is CASNLAGGLNEQFF. For the CDR3, the DNA is TGTGCCAGCAACCTAGCGGGGGGGCTCAATGAGCAGTTCTTC. V and J are TRBV6-5 and TRBJ2-1; 12 positions match TRBD2. CDR1 is MNHEY, CDR2 SVGAGI, per germline. The CDR3 runs to 14 residues. J was trimmed by 6 bases and V by 7 bases; bases with no gene match: 4.

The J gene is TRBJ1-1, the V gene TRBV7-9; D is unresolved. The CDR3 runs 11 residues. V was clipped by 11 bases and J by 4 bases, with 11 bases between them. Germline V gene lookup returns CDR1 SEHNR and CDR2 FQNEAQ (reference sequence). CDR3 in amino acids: CAVSGITEAFF. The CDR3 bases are TGTGCCGTTTCGGGGATCACTGAAGCTTTCTTT.

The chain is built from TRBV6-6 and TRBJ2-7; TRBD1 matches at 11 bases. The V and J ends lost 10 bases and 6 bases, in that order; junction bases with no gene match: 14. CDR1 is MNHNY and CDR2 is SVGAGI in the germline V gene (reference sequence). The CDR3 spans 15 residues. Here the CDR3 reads CATSPGQGVEGEQYF. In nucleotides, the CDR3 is TGTGCCACCTCACCGGGACAGGGGGTTGAAGGCGAGCAGTACTTC.

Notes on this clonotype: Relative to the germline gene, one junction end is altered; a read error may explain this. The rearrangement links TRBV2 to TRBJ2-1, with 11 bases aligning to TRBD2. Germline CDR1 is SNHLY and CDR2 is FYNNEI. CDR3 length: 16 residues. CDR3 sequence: CASRELAGGSYNEQFF. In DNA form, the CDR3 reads TGTGCCAGCCGTGAATTAGCGGGGGGGTCCTACAATGAGCAGTTCTTC.

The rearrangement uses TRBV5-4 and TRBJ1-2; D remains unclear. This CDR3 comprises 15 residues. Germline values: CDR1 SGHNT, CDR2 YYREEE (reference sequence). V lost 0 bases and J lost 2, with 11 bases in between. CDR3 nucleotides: TGTGCCAGCAGCTTGGAAGTAGGGATGAACTATGGCTACACCTTC. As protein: CASSLEVGMNYGYTF.

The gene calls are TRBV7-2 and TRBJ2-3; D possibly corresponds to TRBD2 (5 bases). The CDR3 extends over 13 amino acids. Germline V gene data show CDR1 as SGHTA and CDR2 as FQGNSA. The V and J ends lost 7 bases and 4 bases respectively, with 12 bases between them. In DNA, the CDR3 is TGTGCCAGCAACAATATACTAGCAGATACGCAGTATTTT. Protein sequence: CASNNILADTQYF. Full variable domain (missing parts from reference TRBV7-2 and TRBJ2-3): GAGVSQSPSNKVTEKGKDVELRCDPISGHTALYWYRQSLGQGLEFLIYFQGNSAPDKSGLPSDRFSAERTGGSVSTLTIQRTQQEDSAVYLCASNNILADTQYFGPGTRLTVL.

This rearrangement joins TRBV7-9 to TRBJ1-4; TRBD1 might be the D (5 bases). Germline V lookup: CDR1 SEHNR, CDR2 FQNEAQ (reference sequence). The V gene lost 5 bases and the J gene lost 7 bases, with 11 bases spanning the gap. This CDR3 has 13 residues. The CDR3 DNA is TGTGCCAGCAGCCCCAAGGGGAGTGAAAAACTGTTTTTT. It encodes CASSPKGSEKLFF.

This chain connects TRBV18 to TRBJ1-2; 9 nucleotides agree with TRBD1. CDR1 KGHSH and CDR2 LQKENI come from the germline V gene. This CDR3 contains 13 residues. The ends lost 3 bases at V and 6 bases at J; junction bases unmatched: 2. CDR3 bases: TGTGCCAGCTCACCGAGGGACAGGGATGGCTACACCTTC. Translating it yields CASSPRDRDGYTF.

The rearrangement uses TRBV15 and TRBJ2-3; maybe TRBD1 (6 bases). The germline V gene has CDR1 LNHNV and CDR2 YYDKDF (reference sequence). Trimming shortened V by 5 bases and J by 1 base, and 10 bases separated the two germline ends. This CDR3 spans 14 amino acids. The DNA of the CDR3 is TGTGCCACCAGCCTACGGACAGGCACAGATACGCAGTATTTT. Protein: CATSLRTGTDTQYF.

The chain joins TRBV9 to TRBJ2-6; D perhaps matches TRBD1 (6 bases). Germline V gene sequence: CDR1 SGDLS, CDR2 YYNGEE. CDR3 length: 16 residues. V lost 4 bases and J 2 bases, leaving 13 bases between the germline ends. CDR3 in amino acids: CASSLHRVPGANVLTF. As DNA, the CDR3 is TGTGCCAGCAGCCTACACAGGGTCCCTGGGGCCAACGTCCTGACTTTC. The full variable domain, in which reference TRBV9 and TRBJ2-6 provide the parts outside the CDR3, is DSGVTQTPKHLITATGQRVTLRCSPRSGDLSVYWYQQSLDQGLQFLIQYYNGEERAKGNILERFSAQQFPDLHSELNLSSLELGDSALYFCASSLHRVPGANVLTFGAGSRLTVL.

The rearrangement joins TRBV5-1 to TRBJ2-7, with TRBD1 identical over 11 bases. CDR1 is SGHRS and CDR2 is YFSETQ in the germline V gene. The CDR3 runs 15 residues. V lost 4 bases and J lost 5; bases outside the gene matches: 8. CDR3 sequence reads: CASSPTGTGGHEQYF. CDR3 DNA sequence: TGCGCCAGCAGCCCCACCGGGACAGGGGGTCACGAGCAGTACTTC.

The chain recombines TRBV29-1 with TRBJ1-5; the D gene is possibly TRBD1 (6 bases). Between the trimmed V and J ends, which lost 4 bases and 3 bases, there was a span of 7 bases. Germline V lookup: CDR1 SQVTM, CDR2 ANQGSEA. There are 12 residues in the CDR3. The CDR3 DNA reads TGCAGCGTTGGGGGGGCCAATCAGCCCCAGCATTTT. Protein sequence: CSVGGANQPQHF.

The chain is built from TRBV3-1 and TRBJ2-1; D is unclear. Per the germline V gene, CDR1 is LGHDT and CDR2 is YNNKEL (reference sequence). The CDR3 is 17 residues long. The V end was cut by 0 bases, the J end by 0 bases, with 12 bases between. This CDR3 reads CASSQDAPGTSYNEQFF. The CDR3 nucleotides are TGTGCCAGCAGCCAAGATGCCCCAGGCACCTCCTACAATGAGCAGTTCTTC.

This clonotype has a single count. The CDR3 region is CSAVISGGAGYEQFF. The CDR3 coding sequence is TGCAGTGCTGTGATCAGCGGGGGGGCCGGGTATGAGCAGTTCTTC. The chain joins TRBV20-1 to TRBJ2-1, with 10 bases that match TRBD2. J lost 8 bases, V lost 5 bases, and 12 bases had no gene match. Germline V lookup: CDR1 DFQATT, CDR2 SNEGSKA (reference sequence). The length of the CDR3 is 15 residues.

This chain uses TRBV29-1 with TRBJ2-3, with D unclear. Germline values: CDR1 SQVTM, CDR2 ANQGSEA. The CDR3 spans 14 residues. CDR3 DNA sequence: TGCAGTGTGTGGCGAGGTTCGGGCACAGATACGCAGTATTTT. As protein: CSVWRGSGTDTQYF.

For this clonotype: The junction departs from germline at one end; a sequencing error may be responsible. Written as DNA, the CDR3 is TGTGCCAGCAGTGAATTCAGGGACAGGGGGAGATTC. Protein sequence: CASSEFRDRGRF. J is TRBJ2-1 and V is TRBV25-1; 11 bases align to TRBD1. Per germline, CDR1 MGHDK and CDR2 SYGVNS. CDR3 length equals 12 residues.

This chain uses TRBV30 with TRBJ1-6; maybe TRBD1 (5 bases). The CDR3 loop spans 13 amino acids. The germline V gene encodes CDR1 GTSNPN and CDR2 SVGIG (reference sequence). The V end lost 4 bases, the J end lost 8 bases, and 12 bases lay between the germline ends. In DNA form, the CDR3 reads TGTGCCTGGACCCCCAGGGTCGATTCACCCCTCCACTTT. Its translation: CAWTPRVDSPLHF.

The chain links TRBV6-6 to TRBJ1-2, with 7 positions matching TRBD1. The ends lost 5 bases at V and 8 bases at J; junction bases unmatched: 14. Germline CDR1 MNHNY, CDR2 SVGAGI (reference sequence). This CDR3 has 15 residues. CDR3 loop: CASSRNAEGARGYTF. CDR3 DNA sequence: TGTGCCAGCAGTAGGAACGCCGAGGGGGCGCGAGGCTACACCTTC.

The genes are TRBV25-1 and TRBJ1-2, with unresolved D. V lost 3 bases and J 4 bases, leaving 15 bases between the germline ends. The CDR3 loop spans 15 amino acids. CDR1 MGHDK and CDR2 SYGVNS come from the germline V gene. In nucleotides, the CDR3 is TGTGCCAGCAGTGACCCGCAAGACAACCTCTATGGCTACACCTTC. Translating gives CASSDPQDNLYGYTF.

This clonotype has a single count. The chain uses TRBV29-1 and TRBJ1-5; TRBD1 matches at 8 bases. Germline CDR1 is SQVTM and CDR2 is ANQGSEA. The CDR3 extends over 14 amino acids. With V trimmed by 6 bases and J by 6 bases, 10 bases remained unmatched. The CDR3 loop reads CSVGQGGIGQPQHF. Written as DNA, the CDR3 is TGCAGCGTCGGACAGGGTGGTATCGGTCAGCCCCAGCATTTT.

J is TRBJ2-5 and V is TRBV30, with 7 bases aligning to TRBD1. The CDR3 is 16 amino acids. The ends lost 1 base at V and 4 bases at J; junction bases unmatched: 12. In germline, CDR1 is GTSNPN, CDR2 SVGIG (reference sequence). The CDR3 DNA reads TGTGCCTGGAGTGCCCAACGACAGGGTAAGGGAGAGACCCAGTACTTC. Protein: CAWSAQRQGKGETQYF.

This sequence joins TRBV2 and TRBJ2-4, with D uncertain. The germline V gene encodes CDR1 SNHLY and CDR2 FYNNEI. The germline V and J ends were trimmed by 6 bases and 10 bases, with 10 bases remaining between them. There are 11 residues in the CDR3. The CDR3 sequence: CASRRDGIQYF. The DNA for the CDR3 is TGTGCCAGCAGGAGAGACGGGATTCAGTACTTC.

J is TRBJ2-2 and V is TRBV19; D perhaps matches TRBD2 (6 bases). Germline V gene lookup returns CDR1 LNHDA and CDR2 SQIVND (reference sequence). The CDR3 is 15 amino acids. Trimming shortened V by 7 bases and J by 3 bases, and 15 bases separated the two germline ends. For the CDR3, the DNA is TGTGCCAGTAAATCGGGGGACCTATACACCGGGGAGCTGTTTTTT. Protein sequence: CASKSGDLYTGELFF. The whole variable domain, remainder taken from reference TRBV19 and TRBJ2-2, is DGGITQSPKYLFRKEGQNVTLSCEQNLNHDAMYWYRQDPGQGLRLIYYSQIVNDFQKGDIAEGYSVSREKKESFPLTVTSAQKNPTAFYLCASKSGDLYTGELFFGEGSRLTVL.

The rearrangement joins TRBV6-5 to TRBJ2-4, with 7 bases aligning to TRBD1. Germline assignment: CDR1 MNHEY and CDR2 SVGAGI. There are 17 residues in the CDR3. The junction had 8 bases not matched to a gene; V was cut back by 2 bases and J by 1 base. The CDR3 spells CASSYAPQGDAKNIQYF. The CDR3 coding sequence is TGTGCCAGCAGTTACGCCCCCCAGGGGGATGCCAAAAACATTCAGTACTTC.

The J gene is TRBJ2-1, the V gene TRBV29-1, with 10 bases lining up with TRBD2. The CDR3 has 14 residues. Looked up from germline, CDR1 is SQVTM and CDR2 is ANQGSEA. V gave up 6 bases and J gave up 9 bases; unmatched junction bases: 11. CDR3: CSVPERGGRLEQFF. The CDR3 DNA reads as TGCAGCGTCCCCGAGCGGGGGGGCCGTCTTGAGCAGTTCTTC.

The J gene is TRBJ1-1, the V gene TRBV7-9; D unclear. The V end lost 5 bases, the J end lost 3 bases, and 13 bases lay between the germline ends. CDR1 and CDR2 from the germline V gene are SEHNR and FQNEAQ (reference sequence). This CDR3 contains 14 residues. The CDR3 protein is CASSPQTVYTEAFF. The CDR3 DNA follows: TGTGCCAGCAGCCCTCAAACAGTCTACACTGAAGCTTTCTTT. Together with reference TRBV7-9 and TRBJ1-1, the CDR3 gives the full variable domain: DTGVSQNPRHKITKRGQNVTFRCDPISEHNRLYWYRQTLGQGPEFLTYFQNEAQLEKSRLLSDRFSAERPKGSFSTLEIQRTEQGDSAMYLCASSPQTVYTEAFFGQGTRLTVV.

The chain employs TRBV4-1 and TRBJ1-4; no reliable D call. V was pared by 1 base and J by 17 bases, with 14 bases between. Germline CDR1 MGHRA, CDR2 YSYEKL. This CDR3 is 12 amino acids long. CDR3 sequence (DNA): TGCGCCAGCAGCCAAGGTCCTTCAGGAAGTTTTTTT. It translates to CASSQGPSGSFF.